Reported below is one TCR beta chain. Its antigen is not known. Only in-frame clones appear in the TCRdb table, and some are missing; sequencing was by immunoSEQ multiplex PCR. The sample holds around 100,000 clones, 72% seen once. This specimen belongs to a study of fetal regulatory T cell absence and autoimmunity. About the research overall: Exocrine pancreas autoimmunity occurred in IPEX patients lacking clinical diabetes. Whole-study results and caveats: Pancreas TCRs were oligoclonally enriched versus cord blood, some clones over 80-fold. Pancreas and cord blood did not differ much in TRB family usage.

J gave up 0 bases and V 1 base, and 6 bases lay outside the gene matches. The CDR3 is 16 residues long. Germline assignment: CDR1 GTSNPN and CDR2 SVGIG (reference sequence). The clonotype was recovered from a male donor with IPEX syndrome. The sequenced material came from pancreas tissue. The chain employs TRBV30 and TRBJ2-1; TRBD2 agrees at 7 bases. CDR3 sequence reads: CAWSGFGGSSYNEQFF. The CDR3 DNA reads TGTGCCTGGAGTGGGTTTGGCGGGAGCTCCTACAATGAGCAGTTCTTC. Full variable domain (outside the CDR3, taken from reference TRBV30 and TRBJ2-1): SQTIHQWPATLVQPVGSPLSLECTVEGTSNPNLYWYRQAAGRGLQLLFYSVGIGQISSEVPQNLSASRPQDRQFILSSKKLLLSDSGFYLCAWSGFGGSSYNEQFFGPGTRLTVL.